This TCR beta chain was observed in a study of early T cells in non-severe SARS-CoV-2 infection. On the study more broadly: Chains from this unsorted whole-blood bulk RNA could not be paired.

Attachment of unique molecular identifiers was made to individual cDNA molecules. TCRdb re-analysed the 5' RACE reads in MiXCR, keeping a single row per CDR3 protein. The table has about 42,000 distinct CDR3 sequences, 7.1% seen once. This clonotype appeared a few times. The V gene end was trimmed by 5 bases and the J gene end by 0 bases; junction bases not matched to a gene: 10. In germline, CDR1 is LGHNT, CDR2 FRNRAP. CDR3 size: 19 residues. The V call is TRBV12-5, the J call TRBJ1-6, with 10 bases lining up with TRBD1. Sequenced sample: whole blood. This clonotype originated in an adult who was a healthcare worker with PCR-confirmed SARS-CoV-2 infection or an uninfected control (not recorded which). CDR3 residues: CASGPPGTGASSYNSPLHF. The CDR3 nucleotides are TGTGCTAGTGGTCCCCCCGGGACAGGGGCCAGCTCCTATAATTCACCCCTCCACTTT.